Shown below are 9 T cell receptor beta chains from a single sample sequenced in a study of blood T cell repertoires in COVID-19. Sequenced by immunoSEQ multiplex PCR; TCRdb stores in-frame clones only, minus some. This table holds 170,000 or so clones, about 90% found once. The sample taken for sequencing was PBMCs or T cells enriched from blood (not recorded which). These TCRs come from a woman aged 45-60 years who had recovered from COVID-19.

The chain recombines TRBV28 with TRBJ1-6; 11 bases map to TRBD1. V lost 5 bases to trimming and J lost 9 bases; unmatched junction nucleotides: 0. Germline loops: CDR1 MDHEN, CDR2 SYDVKM. CDR3 size: 13 residues. CDR3 sequence (DNA): TGTGCCAGCAGTGGGACAGGGGGTTCACCCCTCCACTTT. Encoded protein: CASSGTGGSPLHF.

The chain links TRBV30 to TRBJ1-4; unclear D gene. The CDR3 loop spans 14 amino acids. Trimming took 2 bases from V and 7 from J, leaving 14 bases between them. Germline V CDR1 and CDR2: GTSNPN, SVGIG (reference sequence). CDR3 DNA: TGTGCCTGGAGTAGAGCGGCAGCTGCTGAAAAACTGTTTTTT. Translating gives CAWSRAAAAEKLFF. Full variable domain (outside the CDR3, taken from reference TRBV30 and TRBJ1-4): SQTIHQWPATLVQPVGSPLSLECTVEGTSNPNLYWYRQAAGRGLQLLFYSVGIGQISSEVPQNLSASRPQDRQFILSSKKLLLSDSGFYLCAWSRAAAAEKLFFGSGTQLSVL.

This clone is a singleton in its sample. The chain combines TRBV9 with TRBJ1-2; tentative D call: TRBD1 (6 bases). Deletions cut 4 bases from V and 5 bases from J, with 15 bases between. This CDR3 has 14 residues. CDR1 is SGDLS, CDR2 YYNGEE, per germline. CDR3 residues: CASSPSPGDYGYTF. CDR3 nucleotides: TGTGCCAGCAGCCCCTCACCAGGGGATTATGGCTACACCTTC.

This clone was detected only a few times. This rearrangement joins TRBV7-2 to TRBJ2-3; D might be TRBD1 (5 bases). V lost 1 base to trimming and J lost 2 bases, with 10 bases between them. The germline gives CDR1 SGHTA, CDR2 FQGNSA. This CDR3 contains 15 residues. This CDR3 reads CASSLEGKNTDTQYF. In DNA, the CDR3 is TGTGCCAGCAGCTTAGAGGGGAAGAACACAGATACGCAGTATTTT.

The V call is TRBV3-1 (or the pseudogene TRBV3-2), the J call TRBJ2-5; TRBD1 agrees at 9 bases. This CDR3 spans 20 amino acids. V gave up 1 base and J gave up 10 bases; unmatched junction bases: 25. Looked up from germline, CDR1 is LGHDT and CDR2 is YNNKEL (reference sequence). The DNA of the CDR3 is TGTGCCAGCAGCCAAGGTCCCGGACAGGGGCCTGGTTCCACCCCCAGTGGCCAGTACTTC. Amino acids: CASSQGPGQGPGSTPSGQYF.

Worth noting for this clone: Its ends do not fully match the called genes, so a read error is possible. V and J are TRBV7-7 and TRBJ1-3; the D is unclear. The CDR3 sequence is 14 residues long. CDR1 and CDR2 from the germline V gene are SSHAT and FNYEAQ (reference sequence). CDR3 DNA sequence: TGTGCTAGCAGCTTAGGGAGCTCTGGAAACACCATATATTTT. This gives the protein CASSLGSSGNTIYF.

The rearrangement links TRBV7-9 to TRBJ1-3, with TRBD1 as a possible D gene (6 bases). With 4 bases removed from V and 0 bases from J, the gap between germline ends came to 10 bases. The CDR3 has 15 residues. The germline V gene has CDR1 SEHNR and CDR2 FQNEAQ (reference sequence). The CDR3 DNA follows: TGTGCCAGCAGCTCAACAGGGAGCTCTGGAAACACCATATATTTT. Translation gives CASSSTGSSGNTIYF.

The V gene is TRBV27, the J gene TRBJ2-7; TRBD1 is a possible D gene (6 bases). Trimming removed 4 bases from V and 6 bases from J, with 13 bases in between. The CDR3 is 13 residues long. Germline V gene data show CDR1 as MNHEY and CDR2 as SMNVEV (reference sequence). CDR3 bases: TGTGCCAGCAGTTACAGGGCTTTTTCCGAGCAGTACTTC. As protein: CASSYRAFSEQYF.

The rearrangement links TRBV5-5 to TRBJ2-7, with D uncertain. The CDR3 is 12 amino acids. V was clipped by 4 bases and J by 3 bases, with 8 bases between them. CDR1 is SGHKS and CDR2 is YYEKEE in the germline V gene (reference sequence). The CDR3 loop reads CASSGNSYEQYF. In DNA, the CDR3 is TGTGCCAGCAGCGGCAACAGCTACGAGCAGTACTTC. Full variable domain (rest looked up from reference TRBV5-5 and TRBJ2-7): DAGVTQSPTHLIKTRGQQVTLRCSPISGHKSVSWYQQVLGQGPQFIFQYYEKEERGRGNFPDRFSARQFPNYSSELNVNALLLGDSALYLCASSGNSYEQYFGPGTRLTVT.